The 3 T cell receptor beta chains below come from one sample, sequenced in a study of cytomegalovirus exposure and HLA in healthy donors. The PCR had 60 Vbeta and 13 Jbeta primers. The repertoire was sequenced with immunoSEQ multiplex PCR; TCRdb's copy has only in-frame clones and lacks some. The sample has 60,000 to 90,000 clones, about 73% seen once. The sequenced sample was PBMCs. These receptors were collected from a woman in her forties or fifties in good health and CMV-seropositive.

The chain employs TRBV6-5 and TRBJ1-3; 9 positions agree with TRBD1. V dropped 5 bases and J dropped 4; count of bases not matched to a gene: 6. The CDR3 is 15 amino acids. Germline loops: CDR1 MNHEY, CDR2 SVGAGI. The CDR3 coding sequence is TGTGCCAGCAGTGTACAGGGGGCGAGAGGAAACACCATATATTTT. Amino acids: CASSVQGARGNTIYF.

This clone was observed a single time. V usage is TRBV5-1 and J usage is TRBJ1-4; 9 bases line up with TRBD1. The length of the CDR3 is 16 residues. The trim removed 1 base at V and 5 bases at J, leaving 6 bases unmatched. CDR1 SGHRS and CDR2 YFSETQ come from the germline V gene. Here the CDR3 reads CASSLTGQGENEKLFF. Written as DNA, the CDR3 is TGCGCCAGCAGCTTGACGGGACAGGGAGAGAATGAAAAACTGTTTTTT.

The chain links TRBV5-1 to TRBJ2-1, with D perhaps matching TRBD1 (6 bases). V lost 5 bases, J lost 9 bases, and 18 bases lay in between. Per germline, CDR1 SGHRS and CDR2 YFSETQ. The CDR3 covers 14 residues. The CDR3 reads CASRTDSHLSEQFF. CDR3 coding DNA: TGCGCCAGCAGGACGGACAGCCACCTCAGTGAGCAGTTCTTC.